The T cell receptor beta chain described here comes from a study of post-analysis software for immune sequencing data. Germline CDR1 is SQVTM and CDR2 is ANQGSEA. After removal of 7 bases from V and 9 bases from J, the junction contained 14 bases not matched to a gene. The CDR3 is made up of 14 amino acids. TCR beta cDNA libraries included unique molecular identifiers. MiXCR, applied by TCRdb to the PCR reads, yields one record per CDR3 protein. The sample holds roughly 650,000 distinct CDR3 sequences, approximately 59% seen once. Points from the study as a whole: Significantly decreased normalized Chao1 diversity was recorded for multiple sclerosis patients relative to controls. Comparison of patients with controls showed roughly five TRBV segments more frequent in patients, TRBV5-6, TRBV5-1 and TRBV20-1 among them. Co-batched samples clustered tightly together by F measure.

As for this clonotype: Antigen specificity is unknown.

The sample taken for sequencing was blood. This TCR was recovered from a girl aged 2 to 9 with multiple sclerosis. The chain links TRBV29-1 to TRBJ2-1; 8 positions match TRBD2. The DNA for the CDR3 is TGCAGCGCTACCGGGACTAGGTATTCTGGTGAGCAGTTCTTC. Protein product: CSATGTRYSGEQFF.